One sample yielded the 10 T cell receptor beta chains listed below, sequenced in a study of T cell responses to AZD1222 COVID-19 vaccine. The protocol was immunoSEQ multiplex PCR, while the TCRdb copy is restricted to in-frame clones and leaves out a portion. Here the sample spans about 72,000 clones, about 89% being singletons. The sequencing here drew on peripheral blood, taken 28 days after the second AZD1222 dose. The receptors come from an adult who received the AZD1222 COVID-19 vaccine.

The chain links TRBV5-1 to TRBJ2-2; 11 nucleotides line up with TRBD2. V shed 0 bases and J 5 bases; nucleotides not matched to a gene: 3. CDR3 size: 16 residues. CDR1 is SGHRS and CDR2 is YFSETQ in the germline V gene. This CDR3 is CASSLETSGNTGELFF. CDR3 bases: TGCGCCAGCAGCTTGGAGACTAGCGGGAATACCGGGGAGCTGTTTTTT.

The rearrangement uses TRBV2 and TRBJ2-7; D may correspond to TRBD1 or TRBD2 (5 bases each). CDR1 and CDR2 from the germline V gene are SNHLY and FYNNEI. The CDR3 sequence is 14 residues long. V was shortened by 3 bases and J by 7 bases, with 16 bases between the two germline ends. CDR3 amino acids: CASSDTLAGGEQYF. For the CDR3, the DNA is TGTGCCAGCAGTGACACCCTTGCTGGGGGAGAGCAGTACTTC.

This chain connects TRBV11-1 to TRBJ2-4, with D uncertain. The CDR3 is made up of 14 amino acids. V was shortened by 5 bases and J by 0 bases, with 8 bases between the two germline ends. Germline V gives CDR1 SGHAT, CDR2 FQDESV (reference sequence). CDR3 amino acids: CASSEFLAKNIQYF. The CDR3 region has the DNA TGTGCCAGCAGCGAATTCCTAGCCAAAAACATTCAGTACTTC.

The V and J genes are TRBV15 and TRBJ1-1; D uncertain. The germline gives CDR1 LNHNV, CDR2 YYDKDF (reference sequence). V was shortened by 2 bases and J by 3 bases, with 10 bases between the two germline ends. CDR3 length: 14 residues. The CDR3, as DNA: TGTGCCACCAGCAGATCCTGGCTCGACACTGAAGCTTTCTTT. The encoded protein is CATSRSWLDTEAFF.

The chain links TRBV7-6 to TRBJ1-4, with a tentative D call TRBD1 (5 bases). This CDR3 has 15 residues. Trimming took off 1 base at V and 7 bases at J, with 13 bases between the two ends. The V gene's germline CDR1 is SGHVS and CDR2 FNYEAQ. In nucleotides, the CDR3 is TGTGCCAGCAGCTTAGGGGGGGGATCGACTGAAAAACTGTTTTTT. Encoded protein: CASSLGGGSTEKLFF.

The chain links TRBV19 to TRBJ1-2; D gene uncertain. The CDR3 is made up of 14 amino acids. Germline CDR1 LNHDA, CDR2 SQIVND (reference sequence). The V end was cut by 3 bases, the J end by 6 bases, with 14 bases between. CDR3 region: CASSIGTDTHGYTF. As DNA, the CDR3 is TGTGCCAGTAGTATTGGAACAGACACCCATGGCTACACCTTC. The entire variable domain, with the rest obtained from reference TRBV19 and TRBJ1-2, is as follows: DGGITQSPKYLFRKEGQNVTLSCEQNLNHDAMYWYRQDPGQGLRLIYYSQIVNDFQKGDIAEGYSVSREKKESFPLTVTSAQKNPTAFYLCASSIGTDTHGYTFGSGTRLTVV.

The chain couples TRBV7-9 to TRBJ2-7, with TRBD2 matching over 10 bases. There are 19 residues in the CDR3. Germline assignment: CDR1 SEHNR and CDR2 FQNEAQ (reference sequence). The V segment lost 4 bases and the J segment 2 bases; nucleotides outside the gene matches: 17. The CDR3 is CASSSIRTGPGLATYEQYF. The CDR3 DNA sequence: TGTGCCAGCAGCTCCATACGGACAGGTCCGGGACTAGCGACCTACGAGCAGTACTTC.

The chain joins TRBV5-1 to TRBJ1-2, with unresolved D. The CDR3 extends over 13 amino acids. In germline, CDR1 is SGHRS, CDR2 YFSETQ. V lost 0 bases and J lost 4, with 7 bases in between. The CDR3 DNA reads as TGCGCCAGCAGCTTGGAGGGAGGCTATGGCTACACCTTC. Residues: CASSLEGGYGYTF. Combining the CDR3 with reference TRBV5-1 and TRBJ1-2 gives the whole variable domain KAGVTQTPRYLIKTRGQQVTLSCSPISGHRSVSWYQQTPGQGLQFLFEYFSETQRNKGNFPGRFSGRQFSNSRSEMNVSTLELGDSALYLCASSLEGGYGYTFGSGTRLTVV.

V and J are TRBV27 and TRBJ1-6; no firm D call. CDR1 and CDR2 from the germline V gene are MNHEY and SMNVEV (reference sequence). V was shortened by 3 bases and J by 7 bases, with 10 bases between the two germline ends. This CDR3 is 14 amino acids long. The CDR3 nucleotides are TGTGCCAGCAGTTTGGTCCCGGTGAATTCACCCCTCCACTTT. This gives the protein CASSLVPVNSPLHF.

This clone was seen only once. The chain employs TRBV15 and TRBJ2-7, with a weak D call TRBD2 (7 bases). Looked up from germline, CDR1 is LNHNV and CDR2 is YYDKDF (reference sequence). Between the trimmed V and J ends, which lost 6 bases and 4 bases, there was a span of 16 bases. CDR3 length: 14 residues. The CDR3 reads CATSTGGARYEQYF. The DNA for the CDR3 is TGTGCCACCAGTACGGGGGGCGCGAGATACGAGCAGTACTTC.